Listed below are T cell receptor beta chains from one sample, sequenced in a study of regulatory T cells in long-lasting Graves disease. TCRdb re-called the multiplex PCR reads with MiXCR, one entry per CDR3 protein. Of approximately 560,000 distinct CDR3 sequences listed, around 15% were seen once; the top ten hold approximately 12%. Another study also made use of these data, one on T cells in Graves' hyperthyroidism and ophthalmopathy.

The sequenced sample was peripheral blood mononuclear cells (PBMCs), obtained at new diagnosis, from a patient treated with antithyroid drugs. These receptors were taken from a man younger than 35 with Graves disease. The CDR3 runs from the conserved cysteine through the conserved F or W. The D gene is left open where the match is weak. A row's size may be missing; if present it is once, few, many or a size class.

size: once
J: TRBJ2-5
V: TRBV20-1
D: TRBD2
DNA: TGCAGTGCCCCTGGGAGGGGTGAGACCCAGTACTTC
CDR3: CSAPGRGETQYF

size: once
J: TRBJ2-3
V: TRBV5-1
D: .
DNA: TGCGCCAGCAGCCTTCCGGGGAGCGATACGCAGTATTTT
CDR3: CASSLPGSDTQYF

size: few
J: TRBJ1-1
V: TRBV5-1
D: TRBD1
DNA: TGCGCCAGCAGCTTCATAGGGGGCGTTGAAGCTTTCTTT
CDR3: CASSFIGGVEAFF

size: many
J: TRBJ2-5
V: TRBV10-3
D: .
DNA: TGTGCCATCAGTCCCATGTCAGGGGGGACGCAAGAGACCCAGTACTTC
CDR3: CAISPMSGGTQETQYF

size: many
J: TRBJ1-1
V: TRBV5-1
D: TRBD1
DNA: TGCGCCAGCAGCTTGAAGACCCTCACCGGGACAGCCAACACTGAAGCTTTCTTT
CDR3: CASSLKTLTGTANTEAFF

size: few
J: TRBJ1-2
V: TRBV30
D: TRBD1
DNA: TGTGCCTGGAGCCTCAGGACAGGGATGAATGGCTACACCTTC
CDR3: CAWSLRTGMNGYTF

size: many
J: TRBJ1-1
V: TRBV27
D: TRBD1
DNA: TGTGCCACCCTGCAAACAGGGGGCTGGGACACTGAAGCTTTCTTT
CDR3: CATLQTGGWDTEAFF

size: .
J: TRBJ2-3
V: TRBV12-3/TRBV12-4
D: TRBD1
DNA: TGTGCCAGCAGTAAAAGACAGGGGGCGCTCACAGATACGCAGTATTTT
CDR3: CASSKRQGALTDTQYF

size: few
J: TRBJ1-1
V: TRBV19
D: TRBD1
DNA: TGTGCCAGTAAGGGGGTCGGACAGGGGATCACTGAAGCTTTCTTT
CDR3: CASKGVGQGITEAFF

size: few
J: TRBJ1-6
V: TRBV3-1
D: .
DNA: TGTGCCAGCAGCCCTCGGGCTTCACCCCTCCACTTT
CDR3: CASSPRASPLHF

size: once
J: TRBJ2-1
V: TRBV19
D: TRBD1
DNA: TGTGCCAGTTCCCCGGACAGGGTTCCGCTGAGCTCCTACAATGAGCAGTTCTTC
CDR3: CASSPDRVPLSSYNEQFF

size: many
J: TRBJ1-5
V: TRBV28
D: .
DNA: TGTGCCAGCAAGTTCAATTTCAATCAGCCCCAGCATTTT
CDR3: CASKFNFNQPQHF

size: few
J: TRBJ1-2
V: TRBV10-3
D: .
DNA: TGTGCCATCAGTGAGGGTGCCCCCGGCTACACCTTC
CDR3: CAISEGAPGYTF

size: many
J: TRBJ1-2
V: TRBV11-2
D: .
DNA: TGTGCCAGCAGCCACCTACCGATCGGGGCCTATGGCTACACCTTC
CDR3: CASSHLPIGAYGYTF

size: many
J: TRBJ1-1
V: TRBV11-2
D: TRBD1
DNA: TGTGCCAGCAGCTTAATGGGGGGACAGGGGTTTGAAGCTTTCTTT
CDR3: CASSLMGGQGFEAFF

size: many
J: TRBJ2-1
V: TRBV7-3
D: .
DNA: TGTGCCAGCAGCCCTCTGACAGGCTCGGGAAAGCAGTTCTTC
CDR3: CASSPLTGSGKQFF

size: .
J: TRBJ2-1
V: TRBV5-5
D: .
DNA: TGTGCCAGCAGCTTGCGGGCTAGCGTCAGCTACAATGAGCAGTTCTTC
CDR3: CASSLRASVSYNEQFF

size: many
J: TRBJ2-1
V: TRBV10-3
D: .
DNA: TGTGCCATCAAGGTAAAGATGGGAGCGACCGACTCCTACAATGAGCAGTTCTTC
CDR3: CAIKVKMGATDSYNEQFF

size: .
J: TRBJ2-1
V: TRBV5-1
D: .
DNA: TGCGCCAGCACCCTCCGAGCGGAACTCTACAATGAGCAGTTCTTC
CDR3: CASTLRAELYNEQFF

size: .
J: TRBJ2-7
V: TRBV5-1
D: .
DNA: TGCGCCAGCAGCCTCAGGGACGGAACAACCTACGAGCAGTACTTC
CDR3: CASSLRDGTTYEQYF

size: few
J: TRBJ1-2
V: TRBV29-1
D: .
DNA: TGCAGCGCAAGGGCCTCTACCTATGGCTACACCTTC
CDR3: CSARASTYGYTF

size: .
J: TRBJ1-4
V: TRBV5-1
D: .
DNA: TGCGCCAGCAGCACCGAAGGGCTTAATGAAAAACTGTTTTTT
CDR3: CASSTEGLNEKLFF

size: many
J: TRBJ1-1
V: TRBV20-1
D: .
DNA: TGCAGTGCCAGCGGAATGAACACTGAAGCTTTCTTT
CDR3: CSASGMNTEAFF

size: many
J: TRBJ2-7
V: TRBV6-2/TRBV6-3
D: TRBD2
DNA: TGTGCCAGCAGTACGCTAGCGGGAGTGGGGTACGAGCAGTACTTC
CDR3: CASSTLAGVGYEQYF

size: .
J: TRBJ1-5
V: TRBV28
D: .
DNA: TGTGTCACCTGCAGGCCGCGCGGCAATCAGCCCCAGCATTTT
CDR3: CVTCRPRGNQPQHF

size: few
J: TRBJ2-6
V: TRBV7-3
D: .
DNA: TGTGCCAGCAGCTTATCGGGCAGGAGCTCTGGGGCCAACGTCCTGACTTTC
CDR3: CASSLSGRSSGANVLTF

size: .
J: TRBJ2-3
V: TRBV7-9
D: .
DNA: TGTGCCAGCAGCCCCCGGGACGGAGTCACAGATACGCAGTATTTT
CDR3: CASSPRDGVTDTQYF

size: .
J: TRBJ1-6
V: TRBV5-1
D: .
DNA: TGCGCCAGCAGACCCAGACAGGAGTGGAGCTATAATTCACCCCTCCACTTT
CDR3: CASRPRQEWSYNSPLHF

size: .
J: TRBJ2-1
V: TRBV19
D: TRBD1
DNA: TGTGCCAGTAGTACGTCAGGGGGTTCCTACAATGAGCAGTTCTTC
CDR3: CASSTSGGSYNEQFF

size: few
J: TRBJ2-3
V: TRBV12-3/TRBV12-4
D: .
DNA: TGTGCCAACAACGGGGAGTCGACAGATACGCAGTATTTT
CDR3: CANNGESTDTQYF

size: .
J: TRBJ2-1
V: TRBV5-1
D: .
DNA: TGCGCCAGCAGCCCGGGGGTGGATAGGGGTAGAATCGGTGAGCAGTTCTTC
CDR3: CASSPGVDRGRIGEQFF